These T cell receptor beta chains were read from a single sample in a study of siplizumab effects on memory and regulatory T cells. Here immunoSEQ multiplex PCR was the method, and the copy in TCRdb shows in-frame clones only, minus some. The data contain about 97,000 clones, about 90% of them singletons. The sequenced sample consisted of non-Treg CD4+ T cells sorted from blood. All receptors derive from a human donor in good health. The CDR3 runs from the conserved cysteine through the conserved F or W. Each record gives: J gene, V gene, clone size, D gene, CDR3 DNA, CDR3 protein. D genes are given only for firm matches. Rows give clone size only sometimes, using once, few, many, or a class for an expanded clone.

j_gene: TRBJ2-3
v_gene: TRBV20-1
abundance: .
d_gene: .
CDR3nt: TGCAGTGCTAGGGCAGATACGCAGTATTTT
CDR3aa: CSARADTQYF

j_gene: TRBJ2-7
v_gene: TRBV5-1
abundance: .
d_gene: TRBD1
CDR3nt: TGCGCCAGCGCTAGGACAGGGGGCTCCTACGAGCAGTACTTC
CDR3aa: CASARTGGSYEQYF

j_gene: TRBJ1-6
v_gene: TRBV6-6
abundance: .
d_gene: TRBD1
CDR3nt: TGTGCCAGCAGCTCATCCGGGACAGGAGGTTCACCCCTCCACTTT
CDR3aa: CASSSSGTGGSPLHF

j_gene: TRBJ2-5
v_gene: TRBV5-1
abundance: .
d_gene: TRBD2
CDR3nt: TGCGCCAGCAGCCTCCCGGGAGGGGCTGGAGAGACCCAGTACTTC
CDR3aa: CASSLPGGAGETQYF

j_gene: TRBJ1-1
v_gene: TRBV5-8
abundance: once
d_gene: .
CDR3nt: TGTGCCAGCAGCTTGCGTTGGGTAGGGGGCACTGAAGCTTTCTTT
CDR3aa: CASSLRWVGGTEAFF

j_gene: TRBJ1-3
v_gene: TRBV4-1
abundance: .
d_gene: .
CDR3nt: TGCGCCAGCAGCCCGCAGGGATCTGGAAACACCATATATTTT
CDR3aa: CASSPQGSGNTIYF

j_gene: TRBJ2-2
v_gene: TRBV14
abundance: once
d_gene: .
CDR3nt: TGTGCCAGCAGCCAAGATTACCCCCTTAGCACCGGGGAGCTGTTTTTT
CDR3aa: CASSQDYPLSTGELFF

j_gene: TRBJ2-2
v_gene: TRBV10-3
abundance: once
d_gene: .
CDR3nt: TGTGCCATCAGTCGAAATAGCGGAGTTAACACCGGGGAGCTGTTTTTT
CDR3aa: CAISRNSGVNTGELFF

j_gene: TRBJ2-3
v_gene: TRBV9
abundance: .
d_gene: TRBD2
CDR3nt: TGTGCCAGCAGCGACCCGGGACTAGCGGGAGGCCCGACAGATACGCAGTATTTT
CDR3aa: CASSDPGLAGGPTDTQYF

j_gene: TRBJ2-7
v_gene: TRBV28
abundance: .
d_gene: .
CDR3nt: TGTGCCAGCAGTTCAGATCGAAGGGCGCAGTACTTC
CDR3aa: CASSSDRRAQYF

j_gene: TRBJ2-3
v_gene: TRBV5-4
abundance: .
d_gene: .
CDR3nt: TGTGCCAGCGGACCAGAAACAGATACGCAGTATTTT
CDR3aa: CASGPETDTQYF

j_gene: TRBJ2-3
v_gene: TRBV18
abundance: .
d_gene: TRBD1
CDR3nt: TGTGCCAGCTCGCCGGGACAGACAACAGATACGCAGTATTTT
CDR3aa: CASSPGQTTDTQYF

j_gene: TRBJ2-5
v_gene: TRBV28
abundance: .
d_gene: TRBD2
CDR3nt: TGTGCCAGCAGGCGACTAGCGGGCGGCAGACAAGAGACCCAGTACTTC
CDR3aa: CASRRLAGGRQETQYF

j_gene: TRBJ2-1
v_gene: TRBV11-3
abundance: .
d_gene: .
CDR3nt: TGTGCCAGCAGCTTAGGGGCAGCCAACAATGAGCAGTTCTTC
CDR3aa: CASSLGAANNEQFF

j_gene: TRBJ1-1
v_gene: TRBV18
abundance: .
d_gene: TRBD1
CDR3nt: TGTGCCAGCTCACCAAGACAGGGGGACAGGGGGCGTCCGAAAACTGAAGCTTTCTTT
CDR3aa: CASSPRQGDRGRPKTEAFF

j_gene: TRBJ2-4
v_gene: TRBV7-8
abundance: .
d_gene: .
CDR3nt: TGTGCCAGCAGCCAACGAAGAATAGCCAAAAACATTCAGTACTTC
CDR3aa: CASSQRRIAKNIQYF

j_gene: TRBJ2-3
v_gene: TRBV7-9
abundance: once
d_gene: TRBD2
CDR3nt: TGTGCCAGCAGCGATACTAGCGGGAGGCCGAGAGATACGCAGTATTTT
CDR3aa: CASSDTSGRPRDTQYF

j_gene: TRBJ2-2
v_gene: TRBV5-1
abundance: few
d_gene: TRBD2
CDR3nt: TGCGCCAGCAGCCGGGGTAGCGGGCGGAACACCGGGGAGCTGTTTTTT
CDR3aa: CASSRGSGRNTGELFF

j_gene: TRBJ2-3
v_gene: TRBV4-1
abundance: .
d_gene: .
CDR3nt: TGCGCCAGCAGCCAAGATGTAGGGGGAGATACGCAGTATTTT
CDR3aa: CASSQDVGGDTQYF

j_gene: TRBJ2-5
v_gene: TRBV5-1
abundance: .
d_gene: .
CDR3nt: TGCGCCAGCACCCGGACAGCTCAAGAGACCCAGTACTTC
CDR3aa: CASTRTAQETQYF

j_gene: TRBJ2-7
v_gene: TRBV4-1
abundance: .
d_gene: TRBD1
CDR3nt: TGCGCCAGCAGCCAAGAAATCCGACAGGGCGTCGAGCAGTACTTC
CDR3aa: CASSQEIRQGVEQYF

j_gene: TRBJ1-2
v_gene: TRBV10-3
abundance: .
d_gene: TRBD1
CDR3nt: TGTGCCTCAACGGGGCAGGGGGGTTTTGGCTACACCTTC
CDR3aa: CASTGQGGFGYTF

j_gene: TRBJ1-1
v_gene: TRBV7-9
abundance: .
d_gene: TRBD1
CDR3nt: TGTGCCAGCAGCTCACAGGGGGCTTGGACTGAAGCTTTCTTT
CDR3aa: CASSSQGAWTEAFF

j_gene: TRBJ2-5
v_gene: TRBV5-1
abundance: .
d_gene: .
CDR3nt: TGCGCCAGCAGCTTGGAGGGATACCGGGAGACCCAGTACTTC
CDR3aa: CASSLEGYRETQYF

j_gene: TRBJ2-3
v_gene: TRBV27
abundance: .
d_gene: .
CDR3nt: TGTGCCAGCAGTTTATTAAGATCAGATACGCAGTATTTT
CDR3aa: CASSLLRSDTQYF

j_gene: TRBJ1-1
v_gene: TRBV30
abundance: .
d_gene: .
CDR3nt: TGTGCCTGGAGTCCTACAGGGGAAGCTTTCTTT
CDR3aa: CAWSPTGEAFF

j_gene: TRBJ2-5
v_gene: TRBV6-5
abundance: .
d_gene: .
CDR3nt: TGTGCCAGCACCATCCAAGAGACCCAGTACTTC
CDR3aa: CASTIQETQYF

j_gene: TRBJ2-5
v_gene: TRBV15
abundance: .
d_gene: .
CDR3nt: TGTGCCACCAGCAGAGATCGGGACCTCCAAGAGACCCAGTACTTC
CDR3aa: CATSRDRDLQETQYF

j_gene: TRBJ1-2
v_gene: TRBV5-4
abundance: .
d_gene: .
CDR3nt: TGTGCCAGCAGCCCTCCCCCCGAGTTTAACTATGGCTACACCTTC
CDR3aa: CASSPPPEFNYGYTF

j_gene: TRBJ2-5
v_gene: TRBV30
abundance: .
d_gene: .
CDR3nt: TGTGCCTTTTCAGGGGTTGAGACCCAGTACTTC
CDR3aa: CAFSGVETQYF